This TCR beta chain originates from a study of shared clonotypes between healthy human individuals (dated by TCRdb to the early 2020s). A note on the overall study: A few men and two women, aged 18 to 49 years, made up the cohort. For each donor, three plates each were used for CD4 naive and CD4 memory, two plates were used for CD8 naive, and one plate was used for CD8 memory. The study deeply sequenced blood TCR repertoires of 5 or 6 healthy adults to estimate repertoire size and the extent of clonotype sharing between individuals. Different laboratories and diverse techniques were used to prepare libraries and sequence TCR repertoires, to increase sequencing depth and limit assay-specific biases. Each donor's leukapheresis produced roughly between roughly 0.94 and 9.5 billion PBMCs. The paper as a whole reports these results and caveats: Clonotypes shared by all four sorted-subset donors showed higher generation probabilities than non-shared clonotypes. The genetic and exposure-history diversity represented was limited by the small number of donors. Estimated clonotype richness was generally larger for naive than for memory subsets. When a few donors were compared, the shared fraction of clonotypes was around 5% for naive CD4, approximately 3.5% for naive CD8, roughly 2.3% for memory CD4, and 0.35% to 0.5% for memory CD8. Even with the large sequencing depth, rarefaction of the sorted-subset datasets indicated that sequencing was incomplete. Sampling was limited to blood, and TCR repertoires in tissue likely differ from TCR repertoires in blood. Pairwise subsampling indicated that sequencing depth was expected to affect the degree of clonotype sharing among donors.

The donors were healthy, HIV-negative adults with no recently reported acute infections or vaccinations. Every donor was a Caucasian adult residing in Nashville, Tennessee, USA. CD4+ T cells were enriched through magnetic negative selection, after which naive cells were positively selected on CD45RA and the remaining negative fraction served as the memory subset. Blood was collected by leukapheresis, and PBMCs were isolated by Ficoll-Histopaque density gradient centrifugation and then cryopreserved in liquid nitrogen vapor phase. Analytical flow cytometry was used to check the purity and quantity of every magnetically sorted T cell population. From each sorted fraction, genomic DNA was isolated and quantified by UV absorbance on a Nanodrop 2000c. This clone was seen at least ten times. The antigen it binds to is not known. No base quality information exists; no much larger clone differs at one position.

Using the deep immunoSEQ assay, multiplex PCR amplified TCR CDR3 regions from genomic DNA. Genomic DNA extracted from each cell subset was distributed evenly over all wells of several immunoSEQ 96-well plates, and each plate served as one replicate. For sorted subsets, roughly 200 ng of genomic DNA, equivalent to 25,000 to 35,000 T cell genomes, went into each replicate PCR. The purified libraries were quantified using a Qubit 3.0 fluorometer, sized with a Bioanalyzer 2100, and then quantified again using the KAPA Library Quantification kit. Each immunoSEQ 96-well plate was sequenced on its own single-read 150-cycle Illumina NextSeq 550 flow cell. On the study's bioinformatics: Because only junctional sequences without quality scores were contained in the immunoSEQ output, filtering matching that applied to full-length reads could not be performed. To assign V/J genes and CDR3, sequences were annotated using PyIR, a Python wrapper for IgBLAST v1.9, with IMGT germline references. Reads were filtered out if the reads had weak V/J assignments (E-value above 1e-6), no CDR3, stop codons, out-of-frame junctions, or ambiguous translated residues. A V3J clonotype was defined by an identical inferred V gene, J gene, and CDR3 amino acid sequence. To compute the percentage overlap between repertoires, the number of shared unique clonotypes was divided by the size of the smaller repertoire. Three approaches were used to assess repertoire richness: RTK rarefaction, the Chao1 estimator, and Recon v2.1 estimates of unobserved clonotypes. OLGA was used to compute generation probabilities for all TCRbeta clonotypes that the gDNA method yielded from a few donors. Here the immuneACCESS table is served through TCRdb, limited to in-frame sequences with V and J called. Missing clones are a known gap in these copies; in checked studies unresolved V genes cover under half, and the rest lacks a known reason. The V and J calls and the clone size are those of that table, but D and trimming were determined from the DNA. A total of 850,000 to 1,200,000 clones appear in this sample, approximately 70% of them only once. Of the sample, about 1.5% falls within the top ten clones.

The clonotype originates from a man younger than 30 in good health. The source material was memory CD4+ T cells sorted from blood. Sample cell subset or site, as interpreted from the label and publication: CD45RA-negative fraction.

DNA sequence: TGTGCCAGCAGCTACACGGGAGGTCAGCCCCAGCATTTT. It is translated as CASSYTGGQPQHF. The V gene is TRBV7-9 and the J gene is TRBJ1-5, with the D gene not confidently named. V loses 4 bases of germline sequence and J loses 6 bases, and the interval between the two ends is 10 bases. Sequences SEHNR (CDR1) and FQNEAQ (CDR2) are obtained from the germline V gene (reference sequence). The CDR3 has 13 amino acids, counting the end cysteine and phenylalanine. Left in the record is the CDR3 DNA by itself, 39 bases read in frame from the first base.